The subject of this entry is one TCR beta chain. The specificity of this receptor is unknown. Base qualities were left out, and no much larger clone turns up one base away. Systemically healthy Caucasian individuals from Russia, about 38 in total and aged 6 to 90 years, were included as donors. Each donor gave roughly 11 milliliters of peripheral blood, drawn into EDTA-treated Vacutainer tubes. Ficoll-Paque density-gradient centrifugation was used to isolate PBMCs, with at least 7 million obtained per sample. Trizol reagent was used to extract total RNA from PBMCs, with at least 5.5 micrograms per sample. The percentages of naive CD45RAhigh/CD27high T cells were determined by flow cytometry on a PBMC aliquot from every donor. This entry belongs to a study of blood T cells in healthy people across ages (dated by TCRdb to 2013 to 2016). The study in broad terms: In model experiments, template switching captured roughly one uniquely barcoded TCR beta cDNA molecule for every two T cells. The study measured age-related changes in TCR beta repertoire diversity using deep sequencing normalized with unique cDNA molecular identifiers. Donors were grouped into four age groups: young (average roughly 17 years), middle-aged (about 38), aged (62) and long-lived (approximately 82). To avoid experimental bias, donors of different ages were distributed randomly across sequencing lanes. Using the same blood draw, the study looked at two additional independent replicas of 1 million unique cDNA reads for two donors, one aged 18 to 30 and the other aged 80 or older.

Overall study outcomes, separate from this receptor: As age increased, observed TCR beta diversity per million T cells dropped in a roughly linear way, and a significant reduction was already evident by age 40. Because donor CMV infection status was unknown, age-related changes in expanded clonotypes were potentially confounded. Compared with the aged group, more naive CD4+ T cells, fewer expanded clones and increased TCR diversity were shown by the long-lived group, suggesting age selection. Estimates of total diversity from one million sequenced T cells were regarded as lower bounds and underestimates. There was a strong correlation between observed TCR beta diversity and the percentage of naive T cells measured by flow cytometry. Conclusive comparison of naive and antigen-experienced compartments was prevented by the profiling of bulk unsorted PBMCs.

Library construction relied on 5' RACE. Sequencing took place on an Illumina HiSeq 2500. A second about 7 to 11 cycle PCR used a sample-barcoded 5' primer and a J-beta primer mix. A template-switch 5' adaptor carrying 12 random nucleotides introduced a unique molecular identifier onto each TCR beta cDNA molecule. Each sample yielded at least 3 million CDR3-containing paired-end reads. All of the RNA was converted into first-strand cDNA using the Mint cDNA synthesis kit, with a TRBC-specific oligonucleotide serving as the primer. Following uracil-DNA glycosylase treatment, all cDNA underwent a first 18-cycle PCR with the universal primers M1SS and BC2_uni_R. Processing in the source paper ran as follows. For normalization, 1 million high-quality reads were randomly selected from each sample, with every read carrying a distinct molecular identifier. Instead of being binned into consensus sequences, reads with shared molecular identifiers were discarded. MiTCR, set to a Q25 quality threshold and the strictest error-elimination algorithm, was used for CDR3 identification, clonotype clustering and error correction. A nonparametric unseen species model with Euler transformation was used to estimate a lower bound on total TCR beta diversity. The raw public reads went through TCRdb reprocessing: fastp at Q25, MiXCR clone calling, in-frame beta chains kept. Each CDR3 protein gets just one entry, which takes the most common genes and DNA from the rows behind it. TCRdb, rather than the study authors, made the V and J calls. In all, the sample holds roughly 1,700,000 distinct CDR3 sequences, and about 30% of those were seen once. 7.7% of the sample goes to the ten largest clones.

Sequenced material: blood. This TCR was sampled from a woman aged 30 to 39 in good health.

Here is the DNA: TGTGCCAGCAACCTAGCGGGACTAGCAGGTAATGAGCAGTTCTTC. This translates into CASNLAGLAGNEQFF. The rearrangement combines TRBV9 with TRBJ2-1; the central 9 bases match TRBD2. There are 15 amino acids in the CDR3, from cysteine to phenylalanine inclusive. Only the CDR3 part of the read is kept: 45 bases, read in frame from the first base. V is cut back by 6 bases and J by 7 bases, with 11 bases in the junction unmatched. Sequences SGDLS (CDR1) and YYNGEE (CDR2) are obtained from the germline V gene. Reference TRBV9 and TRBJ2-1 genes cover what lies past the CDR3, so the full variable domain is DSGVTQTPKHLITATGQRVTLRCSPRSGDLSVYWYQQSLDQGLQFLIQYYNGEERAKGNILERFSAQQFPDLHSELNLSSLELGDSALYFCASNLAGLAGNEQFFGPGTRLTVL.